This TCR beta chain was sequenced for a study of blood T cell dynamics during melanoma immunotherapy. The germline V gene encodes CDR1 MDHEN and CDR2 SYDVKM. J was trimmed by 13 bases and V by 7 bases; bases with no gene match: 8. This CDR3 is built from 11 residues. Broader study findings: Disease-control patients' PBMC repertoires became either more clonal or more diverse at W3.

Noted time point: week 3, after first cycle of checkpoint inhibitor. Disease control meant complete response, partial response or stable disease at 12 weeks. Data came from immunoSEQ multiplex PCR; TCRdb stores just in-frame clones and leaves some out. This sample carries roughly 5,900 clones, roughly 87% of them seen once, and the ten largest clones take 5%. This clone was counted between two and nine times. Its antigen is not identified. The source was blood, collected from a patient treated with checkpoint blockade. This TCR derives from a human donor with melanoma. The chain joins TRBV28 to TRBJ1-2, with 8 nucleotides matching TRBD1. CDR3 nucleotide sequence: TGTGCCAGCACGAGGACAGGGTTCAGCACCTTC. Residues: CASTRTGFSTF.